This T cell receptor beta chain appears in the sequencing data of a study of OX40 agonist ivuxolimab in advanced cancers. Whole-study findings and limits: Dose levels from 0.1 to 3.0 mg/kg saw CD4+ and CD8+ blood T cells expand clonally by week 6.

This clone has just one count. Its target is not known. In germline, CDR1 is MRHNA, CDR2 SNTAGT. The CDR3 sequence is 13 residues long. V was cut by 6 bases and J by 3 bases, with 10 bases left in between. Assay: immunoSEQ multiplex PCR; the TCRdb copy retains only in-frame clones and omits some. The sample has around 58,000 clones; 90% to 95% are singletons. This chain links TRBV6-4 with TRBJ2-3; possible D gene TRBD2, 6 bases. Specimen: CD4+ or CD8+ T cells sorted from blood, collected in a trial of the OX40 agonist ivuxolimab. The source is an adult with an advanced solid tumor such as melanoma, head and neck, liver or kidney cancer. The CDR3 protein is CASSGSGTDTQYF. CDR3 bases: TGTGCCAGCAGCGGGAGTGGGACAGATACGCAGTATTTT.